This entry lists 26 T cell receptor beta chains sequenced from one sample in a study of radiotherapy plus CTLA-4 blockade in lung cancer. The method was immunoSEQ multiplex PCR; TCRdb's version includes in-frame clones alone and lacks a portion of them. The sample lists approximately 60,000 clones, 77% occurring once. The input for sequencing was peripheral blood, taken from a patient treated with radiotherapy plus ipilimumab. All receptors come from a human donor with non-small cell lung cancer who had a complete response to radiotherapy plus ipilimumab.

V gene TRBV6-7 combines with J gene TRBJ1-4; D ambiguous. TRBV6-7 is flagged as an ORF with uncertain function. The germline V and J ends were trimmed by 5 bases and 0 bases, with 10 bases remaining between them. CDR3 size: 15 residues. The CDR3 is CASSGSDPTNEKLFF. For the CDR3, the DNA is TGTGCCAGCAGTGGGTCCGATCCAACTAATGAAAAACTGTTTTTT.

This clone was counted a few times. This rearrangement joins TRBV7-2 to TRBJ2-3; 13 bases line up with TRBD2. Germline CDR1 and CDR2: SGHTA and FQGNSA. V gave up 5 bases and J gave up 6 bases; unmatched junction bases: 8. This CDR3 has 16 amino acids. Here the CDR3 reads CASSRRTSGSVDTQYF. CDR3 in DNA: TGTGCCAGCAGCCGCCGGACTAGCGGGAGTGTCGATACGCAGTATTTT.

The rearrangement links TRBV18 to TRBJ1-3, with no clear D. This CDR3 region has 16 residues. V was clipped by 5 bases and J by 0 bases, with 14 bases between them. The germline V gene encodes CDR1 KGHSH and CDR2 LQKENI. In nucleotides, the CDR3 is TGTGCCAGCTCATCCCCGGAGGTATACTCTGGAAACACCATATATTTT. This sequence encodes CASSSPEVYSGNTIYF.

The sample holds a few counts of this clone. The chain links TRBV4-3 to TRBJ2-3; 7 positions match TRBD2. The germline CDR1 and CDR2 sequences are LGHNA and YSLEER. The CDR3 spans 13 residues. The ends lost 5 bases at V and 4 bases at J; junction bases unmatched: 3. CDR3 bases: TGCGCCAGCAGCACACGGGGGGCAGATACGCAGTATTTT. Translation gives CASSTRGADTQYF.

This clone was picked up one time. The CDR3 DNA reads as TGTGCCAGCAGCGTAGCTGGCACCACGTCCTACGAGCAGTACTTC. This sequence encodes CASSVAGTTSYEQYF. This rearrangement joins TRBV9 to TRBJ2-7; D is undetermined. Trimming took off 0 bases at V and 1 base at J, with 11 bases between the two ends. CDR3 length equals 15 residues. The germline V gene encodes CDR1 SGDLS and CDR2 YYNGEE. The full variable domain, its missing parts supplied by reference TRBV9 and TRBJ2-7, is DSGVTQTPKHLITATGQRVTLRCSPRSGDLSVYWYQQSLDQGLQFLIQYYNGEERAKGNILERFSAQQFPDLHSELNLSSLELGDSALYFCASSVAGTTSYEQYFGPGTRLTVT.

This clone was seen more than once but under ten times. The chain employs TRBV11-2 and TRBJ1-2; unclear D gene. The CDR3 spans 12 residues. Between the trimmed V and J ends, which lost 2 bases and 3 bases, there was a span of 4 bases. The V gene's germline CDR1 is SGHAT and CDR2 FQNNGV. CDR3 nucleotides: TGTGCCAGCAGCTTATTGGACTATGGCTACACCTTC. Protein product: CASSLLDYGYTF.

V gene TRBV20-1 combines with J gene TRBJ1-2; D is uncertain. Trimming pared 3 bases from V and 3 bases from J, leaving 5 bases between. The CDR3 sequence is 11 residues long. Germline CDR1 DFQATT, CDR2 SNEGSKA (reference sequence). CDR3 sequence: CSASLDYGYTF. The CDR3, as DNA: TGCAGTGCTAGCCTGGACTATGGCTACACCTTC.

CDR3 amino acids: CAWSGTGWNEKLFF. CDR3 DNA: TGTGCCTGGAGTGGGACAGGGTGGAATGAAAAACTGTTTTTT. The chain couples TRBV30 to TRBJ1-4; 8 bases fit TRBD1. This CDR3 is built from 14 residues. V shed 1 base, J shed 5 bases, and the junction held 3 bases outside the gene matches. In germline, CDR1 is GTSNPN, CDR2 SVGIG (reference sequence).

J is TRBJ1-1 and V is TRBV12-5; the D is unclear. V lost 3 bases to trimming and J lost 0 bases, with 14 bases between them. Germline values: CDR1 LGHNT, CDR2 FRNRAP. The CDR3 has 16 residues. This CDR3 is CASGLGKTIMNTEAFF. As DNA, the CDR3 is TGTGCTAGTGGTTTAGGCAAGACCATCATGAACACTGAAGCTTTCTTT.

This clone was picked up one time. The V call is TRBV28, the J call TRBJ2-1; 12 positions agree with TRBD1. The trim removed 5 bases at V and 6 bases at J, leaving 5 bases unmatched. Per germline, CDR1 MDHEN and CDR2 SYDVKM. The CDR3 consists of 15 residues. The CDR3 coding sequence is TGTGCCAGCAGTCCCGGGACAGGGGGCCCCAATGAGCAGTTCTTC. Amino acid sequence: CASSPGTGGPNEQFF.

This chain connects TRBV12-5 to TRBJ1-6; TRBD1 is a possible D gene (5 bases). This CDR3 comprises 14 residues. Germline CDR1 is LGHNT and CDR2 is FRNRAP. V was clipped by 5 bases and J by 8 bases, with 13 bases between them. The CDR3 coding sequence is TGTGCTAGTGGTCGGGGGGGGGTGGATTCACCCCTCCACTTT. This gives the protein CASGRGGVDSPLHF.

The CDR3 DNA is TGCGCCAGCAGCCAAGACCTTGCCCTGGGAGGTCGGTCTAATGAAAAACTGTTTTTT. Protein sequence: CASSQDLALGGRSNEKLFF. J is TRBJ1-4 and V is TRBV4-3; D is undetermined. The CDR3 consists of 19 residues. Germline V gene data show CDR1 as LGHNA and CDR2 as YSLEER. V was shortened by 0 bases and J by 3 bases, with 20 bases between the two germline ends.

V usage is TRBV10-3 and J usage is TRBJ2-5, with 7 nucleotides matching TRBD1. Germline V gene lookup returns CDR1 ENHRY and CDR2 SYGVKD. The CDR3 runs 13 residues. The junction had 4 bases not matched to a gene; V was cut back by 7 bases and J by 2 bases. CDR3 loop: CAINRDRQETQYF. The CDR3 bases are TGTGCCATCAATCGGGACAGACAAGAGACCCAGTACTTC.

CDR3 sequence (DNA): TGTGCCAGCAGTTCAGGGTCGTTTTATGGCTACACCTTC. Protein sequence: CASSSGSFYGYTF. The V call is TRBV6-1, the J call TRBJ1-2; D is possibly TRBD1 (5 bases). The V end was cut by 5 bases, the J end by 5 bases, with 12 bases between. The CDR3 runs to 13 residues. The V gene's germline CDR1 is MNHNS and CDR2 SASEGT.

The rearrangement joins TRBV11-2 to TRBJ2-7; no clear D. Germline loops: CDR1 SGHAT, CDR2 FQNNGV. Trimming took 4 bases from V and 2 from J, leaving 18 bases between them. CDR3 length equals 16 residues. This chain's CDR3 is CASSSPRLRRPYEQYF. The CDR3 bases are TGTGCCAGCAGCTCCCCTCGATTGCGGCGCCCCTACGAGCAGTACTTC. Based on the CDR3 plus reference TRBV11-2 and TRBJ2-7, the full variable domain is EAGVAQSPRYKIIEKRQSVAFWCNPISGHATLYWYQQILGQGPKLLIQFQNNGVVDDSQLPKDRFSAERLKGVDSTLKIQPAKLEDSAVYLCASSSPRLRRPYEQYFGPGTRLTVT.

This rearrangement joins TRBV2 to TRBJ1-2; D remains unclear. The CDR3 consists of 12 residues. CDR1 and CDR2 from the germline V gene are SNHLY and FYNNEI. The V gene lost 4 bases and the J gene lost 7 bases, with 10 bases spanning the gap. The CDR3 region is CASSAWTAGYTF. Here the CDR3 DNA reads TGTGCCAGCAGTGCTTGGACTGCTGGCTACACCTTC.

The chain employs TRBV6-6 and TRBJ1-1; D possibly corresponds to TRBD1 (6 bases). Trimming took off 9 bases at V and 9 bases at J, with 26 bases between the two ends. Looked up from germline, CDR1 is MNHNY and CDR2 is SVGAGI (reference sequence). CDR3 length: 15 residues. CDR3 in amino acids: CASFATNRQAIKAFF. The CDR3 nucleotides are TGTGCCAGTTTTGCCACCAACCGACAGGCCATTAAAGCTTTCTTT.

V usage is TRBV5-8 and J usage is TRBJ1-4, with a possible D match to TRBD1 (6 bases). Trimming stripped 4 bases from V and 6 bases from J, with 13 bases between. The CDR3 has 14 amino acids. CDR1 is SGHTS and CDR2 is YDEGEE in the germline V gene. The CDR3, as DNA: TGTGCCAGCAGCCAACAGGGAGGATATGAAAAACTGTTTTTT. Translating it yields CASSQQGGYEKLFF.

This clone showed up just once. The gene calls are TRBV29-1 and TRBJ2-1; D is undetermined. CDR3 length equals 11 residues. Germline values: CDR1 SQVTM, CDR2 ANQGSEA. Trimming left V 4 bases short and J 7 bases short, with 8 bases between. CDR3 DNA: TGCAGCGTTGGAGCGTATAATGAGCAGTTCTTC. This translates into CSVGAYNEQFF.

The rearrangement links TRBV7-2 to TRBJ1-3, with D unclear. CDR3 length equals 16 residues. Looked up from germline, CDR1 is SGHTA and CDR2 is FQGNSA. Trimming took off 2 bases at V and 0 bases at J, with 11 bases between the two ends. This CDR3 reads CASSLTRAASGNTIYF. The CDR3 nucleotides read TGTGCCAGCAGCTTAACACGGGCCGCCTCTGGAAACACCATATATTTT.

The genes are TRBV6-6 and TRBJ1-2, with a possible D match to TRBD1 (5 bases). The length of the CDR3 is 13 residues. V was shortened by 5 bases and J by 7 bases, with 14 bases between the two germline ends. Germline V lookup: CDR1 MNHNY, CDR2 SVGAGI (reference sequence). The CDR3 protein is CASSPGGGSGYTF. The CDR3 DNA sequence: TGTGCCAGCAGTCCCGGTGGGGGAAGTGGCTACACCTTC.

This clone was observed a handful of times. This chain links TRBV10-3 with TRBJ2-1; no clear D gene. Germline V gives CDR1 ENHRY, CDR2 SYGVKD. V lost 6 bases, J lost 7 bases, and 16 bases lay in between. This CDR3 is 14 amino acids long. The CDR3 loop is CAIRAVAEGNEQFF. Here the CDR3 DNA reads TGTGCCATCAGGGCCGTTGCCGAAGGGAATGAGCAGTTCTTC.

The rearrangement links TRBV10-3 to TRBJ2-7; D is possibly TRBD2 (6 bases). The CDR3 length is 15 residues. The V gene lost 0 bases and the J gene lost 3 bases, with 12 bases spanning the gap. The germline V gene encodes CDR1 ENHRY and CDR2 SYGVKD. The DNA of the CDR3 is TGTGCCATCAGTGAGTCGGGACTCTGGGACTACGAGCAGTACGTC. Protein: CAISESGLWDYEQYV.

The chain links TRBV10-3 to TRBJ1-2; no clear D. V was cut by 6 bases and J by 0 bases, with 14 bases left in between. The CDR3 extends over 15 amino acids. Germline CDR1 is ENHRY and CDR2 is SYGVKD. The CDR3 DNA reads TGTGCCATCAGCGACCCCACGGCAGCTAACTATGGCTACACCTTC. This encodes CAISDPTAANYGYTF.

The chain uses TRBV10-1 and TRBJ2-1; 14 bases map to TRBD2. This CDR3 region has 15 residues. Germline V CDR1 and CDR2: WNHNN, SYGVQD (reference sequence). V was clipped by 5 bases and J by 7 bases; unmatched bases: 4. The CDR3 reads CASSTGLAGVNEQFF. The DNA of the CDR3 is TGCGCCAGCAGTACGGGACTAGCGGGGGTAAATGAGCAGTTCTTC.

The chain employs TRBV9 and TRBJ2-1; D may be TRBD1 (6 bases). The germline V gene encodes CDR1 SGDLS and CDR2 YYNGEE. The CDR3 length is 17 residues. The V gene lost 0 bases and the J gene lost 6 bases, with 19 bases spanning the gap. CDR3: CASSVGGLSPRTNEQFF. The DNA for the CDR3 is TGTGCCAGCAGCGTAGGGGGGCTGAGTCCGAGAACCAATGAGCAGTTCTTC.